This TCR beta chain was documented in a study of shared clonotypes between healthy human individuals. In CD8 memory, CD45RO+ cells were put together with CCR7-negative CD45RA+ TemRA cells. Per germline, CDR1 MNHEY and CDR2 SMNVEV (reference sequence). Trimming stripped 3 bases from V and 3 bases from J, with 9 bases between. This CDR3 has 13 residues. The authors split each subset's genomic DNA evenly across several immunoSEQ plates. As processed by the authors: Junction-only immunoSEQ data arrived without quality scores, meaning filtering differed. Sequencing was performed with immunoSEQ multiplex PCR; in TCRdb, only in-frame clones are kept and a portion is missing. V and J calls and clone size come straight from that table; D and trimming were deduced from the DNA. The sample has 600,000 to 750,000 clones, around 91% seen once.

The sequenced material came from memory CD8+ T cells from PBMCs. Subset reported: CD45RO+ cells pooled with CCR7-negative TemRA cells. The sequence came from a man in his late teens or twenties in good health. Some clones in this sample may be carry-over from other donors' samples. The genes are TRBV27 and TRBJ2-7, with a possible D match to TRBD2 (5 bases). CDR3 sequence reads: CASSFGVGYEQYF. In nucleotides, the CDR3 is TGTGCCAGCAGTTTCGGGGTCGGCTACGAGCAGTACTTC.